The 27 T cell receptor beta chains in this list originate from one sample, sequenced in a study of early T cells in non-severe SARS-CoV-2 infection. TCRdb re-called the 5' RACE reads through MiXCR, storing one row per CDR3 protein. Here the sample spans tens of thousands of distinct CDR3 sequences, approximately 11% being singletons. This specimen was whole blood, taken at baseline. These receptors came from an adult who was a healthcare worker with PCR-confirmed SARS-CoV-2 infection or an uninfected control (not recorded which).

The chain is built from TRBV4-1 and TRBJ2-7; D not resolved. Trimming removed 3 bases at V and 6 bases at J, with 6 bases between. The CDR3 sequence is 11 residues long. Germline V gene lookup returns CDR1 MGHRA and CDR2 YSYEKL. This CDR3 is CASSHQTEQYF. The CDR3 DNA is TGCGCCAGCAGCCACCAGACCGAGCAGTACTTC.

V is TRBV4-3 and J is TRBJ1-1; D is undetermined. Deletions cut 0 bases from V and 1 base from J, with 6 bases between. The CDR3 has 14 amino acids. Germline loops: CDR1 LGHNA, CDR2 YSLEER. The DNA for the CDR3 is TGCGCCAGCAGCCAAGATCCGTGGAACACTGAAGCTTTCTTT. The encoded protein is CASSQDPWNTEAFF.

This clonotype has a count of ten or more. This chain links TRBV5-4 with TRBJ1-2; D uncertain. Per germline, CDR1 SGHNT and CDR2 YYREEE (reference sequence). V dropped 1 base and J dropped 6 bases, with 10 bases sitting between them. The CDR3 spans 13 residues. The CDR3 DNA is TGTGCCAGCAGCTTGATATTGGGGAATGGCTACACCTTC. This sequence encodes CASSLILGNGYTF.

This chain uses TRBV28 with TRBJ2-3, with TRBD2 matching 16 bases. V shed 4 bases and J 2 bases; nucleotides not matched to a gene: 6. CDR1 MDHEN and CDR2 SYDVKM come from the germline V gene. The CDR3 runs 18 residues. CDR3: CASSSPGLAGGSTDTQYF. The CDR3, as DNA: TGTGCCAGCAGTTCCCCGGGACTAGCGGGAGGGTCCACAGATACGCAGTATTTT.

Many counts were recorded for this clonotype. J is TRBJ2-7 and V is TRBV14, with D perhaps TRBD2 (6 bases). Germline V CDR1 and CDR2: SGHDN, FVKESK. Trimming shortened V by 4 bases and J by 2 bases, and 12 bases separated the two germline ends. The CDR3 loop spans 14 amino acids. The DNA for the CDR3 is TGTGCCAGCAGCCTGGAGGGTCTTACCTACGAGCAGTACTTC. Translated: CASSLEGLTYEQYF. Together with reference TRBV14 and TRBJ2-7, the CDR3 gives the full variable domain: EAGVTQFPSHSVIEKGQTVTLRCDPISGHDNLYWYRRVMGKEIKFLLHFVKESKQDESGMPNNRFLAERTGGTYSTLKVQPAELEDSGVYFCASSLEGLTYEQYFGPGTRLTVT.

The rearrangement joins TRBV7-2 to TRBJ2-5; 7 bases align to TRBD2. The CDR3 has 16 residues. V dropped 1 base and J dropped 2; count of bases not matched to a gene: 7. Per germline, CDR1 SGHTA and CDR2 FQGNSA. This CDR3 reads CASSLVGSGPQETQYF. The CDR3 DNA sequence: TGTGCCAGCAGCTTAGTGGGTAGCGGGCCTCAAGAGACCCAGTACTTC.

This clonotype was counted a few times. CDR3 coding DNA: TGCAGTGCTAGAGGGGGGCAGAACTCCTACGAGCAGTACTTC. It translates to CSARGGQNSYEQYF. V is TRBV20-1 and J is TRBJ2-7; weak D call: TRBD1 (6 bases). V was trimmed by 1 base and J by 0 bases, leaving 10 bases between them. This CDR3 has 14 residues. CDR1 is DFQATT and CDR2 is SNEGSKA in the germline V gene (reference sequence).

This clonotype was recorded many times. The V gene is TRBV11-2, the J gene TRBJ2-7, with no clear D. The germline CDR1 and CDR2 sequences are SGHAT and FQNNGV. The CDR3 runs to 13 residues. Between the trimmed V and J ends, which lost 3 bases and 6 bases, there was a span of 12 bases. CDR3 DNA sequence: TGTGCCAGCAGCTTGTATCCTGGTGGCGAGCAGTACTTC. Protein sequence: CASSLYPGGEQYF.

A few counts support this clonotype. The chain carries TRBV27 and TRBJ1-3; TRBD1 might be the D (5 bases). Germline V gene lookup returns CDR1 MNHEY and CDR2 SMNVEV (reference sequence). This CDR3 contains 13 residues. V was pared by 8 bases and J by 3 bases, with 11 bases between. The CDR3 sequence: CASAGSNGNTIYF. CDR3 sequence (DNA): TGTGCCAGCGCAGGGTCGAATGGAAACACCATATATTTT.

This clonotype was seen many times. This rearrangement joins TRBV11-3 to TRBJ1-1, with D perhaps TRBD1 (5 bases). The germline CDR1 and CDR2 sequences are SGHNT and YENEEA. Trimming removed 1 base from V and 7 bases from J, with 7 bases in between. CDR3 length: 12 residues. This chain's CDR3 is CASSLARGEAFF. For the CDR3, the DNA is TGTGCCAGCAGCTTAGCGAGGGGTGAAGCTTTCTTT. The full variable domain, with the rest looked up from reference TRBV11-3 and TRBJ1-1, is EAGVVQSPRYKIIEKKQPVAFWCNPISGHNTLYWYLQNLGQGPELLIRYENEEAVDDSQLPKDRFSAERLKGVDSTLKIQPAELGDSAVYLCASSLARGEAFFGQGTRLTVV.

This rearrangement joins TRBV12-5 to TRBJ1-3, with 8 bases matching TRBD1. V was clipped by 7 bases and J by 4 bases; unmatched bases: 15. Looked up from germline, CDR1 is LGHNT and CDR2 is FRNRAP. The CDR3 sequence is 17 residues long. In nucleotides, the CDR3 is TGTGCTAGTGCCCAGACGGGACAGGACTTTGTCGGAAACACCATATATTTT. Residues: CASAQTGQDFVGNTIYF.

The chain has TRBV28 and TRBJ1-6; TRBD1 might be the D (6 bases). Germline V gene lookup returns CDR1 MDHEN and CDR2 SYDVKM. Trimming left V 5 bases short and J 7 bases short, with 12 bases between. This CDR3 comprises 14 residues. CDR3 DNA sequence: TGTGCCAGCAGTCCCCCGAGGGGGAATTCACCCCTCCACTTT. It specifies CASSPPRGNSPLHF. Supplemented by reference TRBV28 and TRBJ1-6, the full variable domain reads DVKVTQSSRYLVKRTGEKVFLECVQDMDHENMFWYRQDPGLGLRLIYFSYDVKMKEKGDIPEGYSVSREKKERFSLILESASTNQTSMYLCASSPPRGNSPLHFGNGTRLTVT.

The V gene is TRBV5-5, the J gene TRBJ2-2; 8 bases map to TRBD1. Unmatched junction bases numbered 8, after V lost 4 bases and J lost 6 bases. The CDR3 length is 15 residues. Germline lookup yields CDR1 SGHKS and CDR2 YYEKEE (reference sequence). CDR3 bases: TGTGCCAGCAGCGAACGACAGGGGATGGCCGGGGAGCTGTTTTTT. This gives the protein CASSERQGMAGELFF.

This clonotype was recorded a few times. The V and J genes are TRBV20-1 and TRBJ1-5; D possibly corresponds to TRBD1 (6 bases). This CDR3 is 13 amino acids long. Looked up from germline, CDR1 is DFQATT and CDR2 is SNEGSKA (reference sequence). Trimming stripped 3 bases from V and 5 bases from J, with 11 bases between. The chain's CDR3 is CSASLQGYQPQHF. The CDR3 nucleotides read TGCAGTGCTAGTCTTCAGGGGTATCAGCCCCAGCATTTT.

This clonotype has a count of ten or more. The chain carries TRBV12-3 or TRBV12-4 and TRBJ1-5; 8 positions agree with TRBD1. The CDR3 consists of 15 residues. V was pared by 1 base and J by 4 bases, with 3 bases of the junction left unmatched. The CDR3 region is CASSLGQGANQPQHF. CDR3 nucleotide sequence: TGTGCCAGCAGTTTAGGGCAGGGGGCGAATCAGCCCCAGCATTTT.

At least ten counts were recorded for this clonotype. This chain connects TRBV5-1 to TRBJ2-3; TRBD1 matches 9 bases. CDR1 is SGHRS and CDR2 is YFSETQ in the germline V gene. There are 15 residues in the CDR3. V trimming: 0 bases; J trimming: 2 bases; junction bases outside the gene matches: 1. In nucleotides, the CDR3 is TGCGCCAGCAGCTTGGGGACAGGGGCCACAGATACGCAGTATTTT. Translating it yields CASSLGTGATDTQYF.

This clonotype was picked up many times. J is TRBJ1-1 and V is TRBV6-1; tentative D call: TRBD1 (6 bases). The CDR3 contains 16 residues. With 1 base removed from V and 1 base from J, the gap between germline ends came to 13 bases. From germline, CDR1 is MNHNS and CDR2 SASEGT. DNA of the CDR3: TGTGCCAGCAGTGAAGGGGCCTCAGGGGCGAACACTGAAGCTTTCTTT. Translating it yields CASSEGASGANTEAFF.

This clonotype occurred many times. J is TRBJ2-1 and V is TRBV7-9; D gene uncertain. CDR3 length: 14 residues. CDR1 and CDR2 from the germline V gene are SEHNR and FQNEAQ (reference sequence). V lost 5 bases and J 1 base, leaving 9 bases between the germline ends. The CDR3 DNA follows: TGTGCCAGCAGCCCCGGGTGGTCCTACAATGAGCAGTTCTTC. Protein product: CASSPGWSYNEQFF.

This clonotype was observed a handful of times. This chain uses TRBV5-1 with TRBJ2-7, with D perhaps assigned TRBD1 or TRBD2 (5 bases each). V lost 0 bases to trimming and J lost 3 bases, with 13 bases between them. Germline V lookup: CDR1 SGHRS, CDR2 YFSETQ. The CDR3 runs to 15 residues. CDR3 loop: CASSLEGTPGYEQYF. The CDR3 DNA reads TGCGCCAGCAGCTTGGAGGGGACGCCCGGCTACGAGCAGTACTTC.

The chain is built from TRBV19 and TRBJ1-2; D not resolved. CDR3 length equals 13 residues. The V and J ends lost 9 bases and 4 bases respectively, with 15 bases between them. Germline-derived CDR1 and CDR2 are LNHDA and SQIVND (reference sequence). Here the CDR3 reads CASRKNMAYGYTF. In DNA, the CDR3 is TGTGCCAGCAGGAAGAATATGGCCTATGGCTACACCTTC.

A few counts support this clonotype. This chain connects TRBV24-1 to TRBJ2-2; D not resolved. V lost 8 bases and J lost 1, with 10 bases in between. The CDR3 sequence is 14 residues long. Germline V gives CDR1 KGHDR, CDR2 SFDVKD. The CDR3 nucleotides are TGTGCCACCAAAGAGACGGGGAACACCGGGGAGCTGTTTTTT. Its protein product is CATKETGNTGELFF.

This clonotype was counted only a few times. The rearrangement uses TRBV29-1 and TRBJ2-2; 7 bases fit TRBD1. CDR1 is SQVTM and CDR2 is ANQGSEA in the germline V gene. Trimming took 4 bases from V and 0 from J; bases not matched to a gene: 2. This CDR3 contains 14 residues. CDR3 loop: CSVGQGPNTGELFF. In nucleotides, the CDR3 is TGCAGCGTTGGACAGGGACCGAACACCGGGGAGCTGTTTTTT.

This chain joins TRBV11-2 and TRBJ2-7, with D unresolved. Germline assignment: CDR1 SGHAT and CDR2 FQNNGV. Trimming took off 5 bases at V and 3 bases at J, with 14 bases between the two ends. The CDR3 extends over 14 amino acids. The DNA of the CDR3 is TGTGCCAGCAGCCCACGATCGGGCAGCTACGAGCAGTACTTC. Amino acids: CASSPRSGSYEQYF.

This clonotype was observed many times. This chain joins TRBV28 and TRBJ2-7, with D perhaps given as TRBD1 or TRBD2 (5 bases each). The CDR3 totals 17 residues. V gave up 4 bases and J gave up 0 bases, with 19 bases separating them. CDR1 is MDHEN, CDR2 SYDVKM, per germline. DNA of the CDR3: TGTGCCAGCAGTTACTCCATTGCGTCAGGGAGCTCCTACGAGCAGTACTTC. It codes for CASSYSIASGSSYEQYF.

The J gene is TRBJ1-1, the V gene TRBV7-8; D is ambiguous. This CDR3 has 14 amino acids. Trimming cost V 3 bases and J 0 bases, with 8 bases left between them. CDR1 and CDR2 (germline): SGHVS, FQNEAQ. Written as DNA, the CDR3 is TGTGCCAGCAGCTTGGACGGGCTGAACACTGAAGCTTTCTTT. Translating it yields CASSLDGLNTEAFF. The entire variable domain, with the rest obtained from reference TRBV7-8 and TRBJ1-1, is as follows: GAGVSQSPRYKVAKRGQDVALRCDPISGHVSLFWYQQALGQGPEFLTYFQNEAQLDKSGLPSDRFFAERPEGSVSTLKIQRTQQEDSAVYLCASSLDGLNTEAFFGQGTRLTVV.

The rearrangement joins TRBV7-2 to TRBJ1-3; D unclear. V shed 4 bases and J shed 0 bases, with 10 bases lying between them. The length of the CDR3 is 15 residues. CDR1 and CDR2 (germline): SGHTA, FQGNSA. The CDR3, as DNA: TGTGCCAGCAGCTATCGATTCGGCTCTGGAAACACCATATATTTT. Encoded protein: CASSYRFGSGNTIYF.

This clonotype was seen a few times. V is TRBV27 and J is TRBJ2-5; D is ambiguous. CDR1 and CDR2 (germline): MNHEY, SMNVEV (reference sequence). The CDR3 is 14 residues long. With 5 bases removed from V and 2 bases from J, the gap between germline ends came to 12 bases. The CDR3 is CASSLHRNQETQYF. Here the CDR3 DNA reads TGTGCCAGCAGTCTCCATCGGAATCAAGAGACCCAGTACTTC.